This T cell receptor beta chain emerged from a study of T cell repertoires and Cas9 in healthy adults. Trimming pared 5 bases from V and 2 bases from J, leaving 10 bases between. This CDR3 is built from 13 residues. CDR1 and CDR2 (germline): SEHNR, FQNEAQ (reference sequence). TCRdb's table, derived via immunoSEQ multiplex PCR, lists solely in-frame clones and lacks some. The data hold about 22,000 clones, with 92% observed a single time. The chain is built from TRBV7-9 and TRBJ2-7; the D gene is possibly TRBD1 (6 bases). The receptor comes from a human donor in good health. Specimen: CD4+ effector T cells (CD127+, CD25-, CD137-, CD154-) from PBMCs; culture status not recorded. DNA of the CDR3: TGTGCCAGCAGCGGGGACATACCCTACGAGCAGTACTTC. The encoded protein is CASSGDIPYEQYF.